The clone carrying this T cell receptor (beta chain) has a single count. The data derive from a study of shared clonotypes between healthy human individuals. Replicate PCRs run on sorted subsets employed around 200 ng DNA, 30,000 to 35,000 T cell genomes. Some clones are missing from TCRdb's copy, which holds only in-frame ones; the method was immunoSEQ multiplex PCR. This table has about 2.4 million clones, over 85% appearing once. The CDR3 spans 16 residues. Germline trimming cut 4 bases from V and 5 bases from J; bases unmatched to any gene: 11. The germline V gene has CDR1 SGHTA and CDR2 FQGNSA. The split of CD4+ cells yielded CD45RA+ naive and CD45RA-negative memory subsets.

The chain employs TRBV7-2 and TRBJ2-3; TRBD2 aligns across 8 bases. The receptor comes from a man aged 18 to 29 in good health. Some clones in this sample may be carry-over from other donors' samples. The sample was naive CD4+ T cells from PBMCs. Indicated subset: CD45RA+ positively selected. The CDR3 DNA reads as TGTGCCAGCAGCTCACATAAGCGGGAGAAGAAAGATACGCAGTATTTT. This codes for CASSSHKREKKDTQYF.